The rows below give T cell receptor beta chains drawn from one sample of a study of blood T cell repertoires in COVID-19. This table comes from immunoSEQ multiplex PCR, and its TCRdb copy is limited to in-frame clones, with some not included. Among tens of thousands of clones, almost 90% were seen once, and the ten largest hold more than 1.5%. The sequencing sample was made of peripheral blood. The receptor set was obtained from a woman older than 75 with active or convalescent COVID-19. Each CDR3 is given with its conserved first and last residue. Fields, in order: clone size, D gene, V gene, J gene, CDR3 protein, CDR3 DNA. D genes are given only for firm matches. Size values are once, few and many counts, or a class for expanded clones, and some rows have none.

-	-	TRBV4-3	TRBJ1-1	CASSQAYGGNTEAFF	TGCGCCAGCAGCCAAGCATATGGAGGTAACACTGAAGCTTTCTTT
-	TRBD1	TRBV24-1	TRBJ2-5	CATEQGNRDKNFQETQYF	TGTGCCACCGAACAGGGGAACCGGGACAAAAACTTTCAAGAGACCCAGTACTTC
-	-	TRBV4-3	TRBJ2-3	CASSQKSFLYF	TGCGCCAGCAGCCAAAAAAGCTTCTTATATTTT
-	TRBD2	TRBV5-6	TRBJ2-5	CASSLPSGGSFQETQYF	TGTGCCAGCAGCTTGCCTAGCGGGGGGTCCTTCCAAGAGACCCAGTACTTC
-	-	TRBV27	TRBJ2-7	CASSGYDEQYF	TGTGCCAGCTCCGGGTATGACGAGCAGTACTTC
-	TRBD2	TRBV5-1	TRBJ2-5	CASSSASGRAETQYF	TGCGCCAGCAGCTCCGCTAGCGGGAGAGCAGAGACCCAGTACTTC
once	-	TRBV25-1	TRBJ1-2	CASSAEGGYGYTF	TGTGCCAGCAGTGCGGAGGGAGGGTATGGCTACACCTTC
-	TRBD1	TRBV4-3	TRBJ1-2	CASSRLQGAGYGYTF	TGCGCCAGCAGCCGCTTACAGGGGGCGGGGTATGGCTACACCTTC
-	-	TRBV2	TRBJ1-6	CASSEGPRQGGSPLHF	TGTGCCAGCAGTGAAGGACCTCGGCAGGGTGGGTCACCCCTCCACTTT
-	TRBD1	TRBV18	TRBJ2-3	CASSPGTGDTDTQYF	TGTGCCAGCTCACCAGGGACAGGGGACACAGATACGCAGTATTTT
-	TRBD1	TRBV12-5	TRBJ1-1	CASGLRGQGRTEAFF	TGTGCTAGTGGTTTGAGGGGGCAGGGCCGCACTGAAGCTTTCTTT
-	TRBD1	TRBV19	TRBJ1-2	CASSAQGWGYTF	TGTGCCAGTAGCGCACAGGGGTGGGGCTACACCTTC
-	TRBD1	TRBV10-3	TRBJ1-6	CATQTGGNSPLHF	TGTGCCACCCAGACAGGGGGCAATTCACCCCTCCACTTT
-	TRBD2	TRBV29-1	TRBJ2-7	CSVENWAGGPYEQYF	TGCAGCGTTGAAAATTGGGCGGGAGGGCCGTACGAGCAGTACTTC
-	TRBD1	TRBV6-5	TRBJ1-6	CASSYAQGAGSPLHF	TGTGCCAGCAGTTACGCACAGGGGGCTGGGTCACCCCTCCACTTT
-	-	TRBV25-1	TRBJ1-6	CASSRTSSNSPLHF	TGTGCCAGCAGCAGGACAAGTTCTAATTCACCCCTCCACTTT